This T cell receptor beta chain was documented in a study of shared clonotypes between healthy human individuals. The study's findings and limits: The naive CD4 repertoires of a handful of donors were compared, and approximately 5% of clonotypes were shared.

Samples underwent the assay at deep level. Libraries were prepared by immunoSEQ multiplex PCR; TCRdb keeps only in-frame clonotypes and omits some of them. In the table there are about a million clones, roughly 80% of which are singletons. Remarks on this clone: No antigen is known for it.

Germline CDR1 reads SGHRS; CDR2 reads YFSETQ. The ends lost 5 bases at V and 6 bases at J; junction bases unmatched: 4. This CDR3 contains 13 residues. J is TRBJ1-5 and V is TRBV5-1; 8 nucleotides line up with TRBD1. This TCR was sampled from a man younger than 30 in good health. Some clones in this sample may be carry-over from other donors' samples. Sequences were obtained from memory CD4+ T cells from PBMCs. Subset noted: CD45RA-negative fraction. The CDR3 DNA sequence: TGCGCCAGCAGACAACAGGGGGGTCAGCCCCAGCATTTT. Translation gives CASRQQGGQPQHF.